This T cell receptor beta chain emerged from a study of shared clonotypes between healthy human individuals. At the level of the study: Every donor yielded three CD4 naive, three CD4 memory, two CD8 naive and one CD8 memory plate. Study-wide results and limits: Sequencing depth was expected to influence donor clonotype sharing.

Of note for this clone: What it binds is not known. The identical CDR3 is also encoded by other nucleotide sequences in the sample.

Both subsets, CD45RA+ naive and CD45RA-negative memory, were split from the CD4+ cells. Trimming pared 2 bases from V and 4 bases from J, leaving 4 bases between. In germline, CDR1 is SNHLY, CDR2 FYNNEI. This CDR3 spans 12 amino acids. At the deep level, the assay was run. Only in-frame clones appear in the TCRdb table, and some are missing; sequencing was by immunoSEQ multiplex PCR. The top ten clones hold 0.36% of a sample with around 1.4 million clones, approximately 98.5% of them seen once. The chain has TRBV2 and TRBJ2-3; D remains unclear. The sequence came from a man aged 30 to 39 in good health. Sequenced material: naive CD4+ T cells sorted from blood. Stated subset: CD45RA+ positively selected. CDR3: CASSEIPDTQYF. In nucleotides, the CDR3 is TGTGCCAGCAGTGAAATCCCAGATACGCAGTATTTT.